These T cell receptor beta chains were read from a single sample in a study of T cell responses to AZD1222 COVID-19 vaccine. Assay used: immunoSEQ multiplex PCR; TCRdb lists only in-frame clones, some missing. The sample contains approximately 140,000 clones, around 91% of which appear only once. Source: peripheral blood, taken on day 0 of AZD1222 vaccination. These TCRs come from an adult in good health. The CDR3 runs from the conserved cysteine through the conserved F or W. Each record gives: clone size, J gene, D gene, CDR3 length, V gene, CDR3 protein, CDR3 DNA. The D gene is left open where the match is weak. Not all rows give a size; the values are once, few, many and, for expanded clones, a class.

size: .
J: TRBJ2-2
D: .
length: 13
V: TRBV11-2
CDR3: CASSQRRGGELFF
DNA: TGTGCCAGCAGCCAGAGAAGAGGCGGGGAGCTGTTTTTT

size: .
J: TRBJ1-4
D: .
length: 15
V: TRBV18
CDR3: CASSPSGAGGEKLFF
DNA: TGTGCCAGCTCACCGTCGGGGGCAGGTGGGGAAAAACTGTTTTTT

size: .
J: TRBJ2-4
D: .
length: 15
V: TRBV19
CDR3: CASRRNHLAKNIQYF
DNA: TGTGCCAGTAGGAGGAATCATTTAGCCAAAAACATTCAGTACTTC

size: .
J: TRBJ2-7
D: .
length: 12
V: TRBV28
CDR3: CASSLGGRKQYF
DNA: TGTGCCAGCAGTTTAGGGGGGAGAAAGCAGTACTTC

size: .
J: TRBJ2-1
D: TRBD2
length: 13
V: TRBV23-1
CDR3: CASSHREGRPQFF
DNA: TGCGCCAGCAGTCATCGGGAGGGGCGTCCGCAGTTCTTC

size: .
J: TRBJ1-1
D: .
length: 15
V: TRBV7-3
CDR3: CASSEQGMRYTEAFF
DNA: TGTGCCAGCAGCGAGCAGGGTATGCGATATACTGAAGCTTTCTTT

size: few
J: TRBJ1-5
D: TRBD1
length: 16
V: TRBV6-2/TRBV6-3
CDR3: CASSYSGGQVLQPQHF
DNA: TGTGCCAGCAGTTACTCTGGGGGACAGGTTCTCCAGCCCCAGCATTTT

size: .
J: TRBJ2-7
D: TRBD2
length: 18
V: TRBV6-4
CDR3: CASSDSERERTNRYEQYF
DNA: TGTGCCAGCAGTGACTCCGAGCGGGAGAGGACCAATAGGTACGAGCAGTACTTC

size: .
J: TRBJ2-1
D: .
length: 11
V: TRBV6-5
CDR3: CASNLLREQFF
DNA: TGTGCCAGCAACCTACTCAGGGAGCAGTTCTTC

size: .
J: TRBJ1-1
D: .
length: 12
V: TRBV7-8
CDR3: CASSGRVGEAFF
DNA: TGTGCCAGCAGCGGCCGGGTCGGTGAAGCTTTCTTT

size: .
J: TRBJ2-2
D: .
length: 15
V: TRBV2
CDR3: CASSDGNTYTGELFF
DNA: TGTGCCAGCAGTGATGGAAACACTTACACCGGGGAGCTGTTTTTT

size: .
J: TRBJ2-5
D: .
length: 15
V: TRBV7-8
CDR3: CASSPLTVVMETQYF
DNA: TGTGCCAGCAGCCCGTTGACAGTGGTCATGGAGACCCAGTACTTC

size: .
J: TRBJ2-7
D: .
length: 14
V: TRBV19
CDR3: CASSTRARSYEQYF
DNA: TGTGCCAGTAGCACCCGGGCCCGATCCTACGAGCAGTACTTC

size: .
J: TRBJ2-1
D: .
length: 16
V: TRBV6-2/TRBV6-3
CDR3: CASSYWGEGSYNEQFF
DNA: TGTGCCAGCAGTTATTGGGGTGAGGGGTCCTACAATGAGCAGTTCTTC

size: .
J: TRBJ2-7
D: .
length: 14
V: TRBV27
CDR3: CASSPGPTPYEQYF
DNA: TGTGCCAGCAGCCCGGGACCCACGCCCTACGAGCAGTACTTC

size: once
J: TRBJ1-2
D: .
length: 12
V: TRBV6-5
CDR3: CASSYGGTGYTF
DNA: TGTGCCAGCAGTTACGGAGGGACCGGCTACACCTTC

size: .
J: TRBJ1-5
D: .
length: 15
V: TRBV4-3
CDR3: CASSQDGGLGQPQHF
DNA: TGCGCCAGCAGCCAAGACGGGGGGCTGGGTCAGCCCCAGCATTTT

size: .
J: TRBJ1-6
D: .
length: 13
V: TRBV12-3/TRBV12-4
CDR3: CASSLGWNSPLHF
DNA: TGTGCCAGCAGTTTAGGTTGGAATTCACCCCTCCACTTT

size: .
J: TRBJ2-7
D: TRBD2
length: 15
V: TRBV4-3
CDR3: CASSQEWREDYEQYF
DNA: TGCGCCAGCAGCCAAGAGTGGCGGGAGGACTACGAGCAGTACTTC

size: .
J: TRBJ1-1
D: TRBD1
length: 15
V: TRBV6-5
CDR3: CASSSGGGWGTEAFF
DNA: TGTGCCAGCAGTTCTGGAGGGGGCTGGGGCACTGAAGCTTTCTTT

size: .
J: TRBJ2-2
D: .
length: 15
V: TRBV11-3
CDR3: CASSPRQTNTGELFF
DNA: TGTGCCAGCAGCCCGCGACAGACAAACACCGGGGAGCTGTTTTTT

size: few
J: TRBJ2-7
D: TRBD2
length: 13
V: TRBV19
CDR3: CASSTTSVYEQYF
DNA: TGTGCCAGTAGTACGACTAGCGTCTACGAGCAGTACTTC

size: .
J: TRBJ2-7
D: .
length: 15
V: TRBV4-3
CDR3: CASSQDLGRDYEQYF
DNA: TGCGCCAGCAGCCAAGATCTCGGCAGGGACTACGAGCAGTACTTC

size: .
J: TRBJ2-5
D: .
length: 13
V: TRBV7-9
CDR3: CASSLRRAETQYF
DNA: TGTGCCAGCAGCTTAAGGCGGGCGGAGACCCAGTACTTC

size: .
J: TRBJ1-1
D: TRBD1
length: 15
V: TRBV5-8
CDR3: CASTTFRQGGPEAFF
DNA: TGTGCCAGCACCACTTTCCGACAGGGCGGGCCTGAAGCTTTCTTT